Reported below is one T cell receptor (beta chain). Trimming shortened V by 5 bases and J by 0 bases, and 16 bases separated the two germline ends. Per germline, CDR1 KGHDR and CDR2 SFDVKD. CDR3 length: 16 residues. Per the study methods: Cell counts per sample came from amplifying reference gene primers. Method: immunoSEQ multiplex PCR; TCRdb's copy keeps in-frame clones and lacks some. V, J and clone size are taken as reported in that table, and D and trimming were inferred from the DNA itself. The table lists around 500,000 clones, 70% to 90% of them singletons. This sample is drawn from a study of blood T cell repertoires in COVID-19. About the study: Specimens from acute and convalescent COVID-19 originated in the United States, Italy and Spain. T cells, B-cell-depleted T cells, or PBMCs provided the cDNA or gDNA that served as material.

Sequencing was done on a sample of peripheral blood. This TCR came from a human donor in a cohort sampled during active COVID-19. The rearrangement uses TRBV24-1 and TRBJ2-7; weak D call: TRBD2 (5 bases). CDR3 in amino acids: CATSGGFGGGSYEQYF. CDR3 coding DNA: TGTGCCACCAGTGGGGGATTTGGCGGAGGCTCCTACGAGCAGTACTTC.